The rows below give T cell receptor beta chains drawn from one sample of a study of T-cell memory formation after mild COVID-19. TCRdb processed the 5' RACE reads anew with MiXCR; each CDR3 protein has one entry. The sample records 150,000 to 200,000 distinct CDR3 sequences, about an eighth being singletons. The sample taken for sequencing was PBMCs or a T cell subset sorted from them (not recorded which). All receptors come from a man younger than 35 who had mild COVID-19 (a few samples of this study predate the infection). Cell type and time point are not known. Both conserved end residues are trimmed from each CDR3. Fields, in order: J gene, V gene, CDR3 protein.

TRBJ2-5 TRBV7-9 ASSRGQGIGETQY
TRBJ1-1 TRBV5-5 ASSSGLTNTEAF
TRBJ2-3 TRBV9 ASNLAETDTQY
TRBJ2-2 TRBV5-1 ASSLEGQDTGELF
TRBJ1-2 TRBV5-1 ASSLRGPQGGYT
TRBJ1-1 TRBV4-3 ASSPEPGSEAF
TRBJ1-2 TRBV15 ATSRGSDYGYT
TRBJ2-3 TRBV6-5 ASSYFPSGGPDTQY
TRBJ2-5 TRBV5-1 ASSPGPEMETQY
TRBJ1-5 TRBV14 ASSHGPDRGLDQPQH
TRBJ2-1 TRBV4-1 ASSHWGADNEQF
TRBJ1-6 TRBV12-3/TRBV12-4 ASSSEGSPLH
TRBJ1-1 TRBV2 ASRFQGDGTEAF
TRBJ2-7 TRBV10-1 ASGPGQGYEQY
TRBJ1-2 TRBV3-1 ASSQGLGGYT
TRBJ1-1 TRBV29-1 SAVDTPNTEAF
TRBJ2-7 TRBV5-1 ASSRDWGNYEQY
TRBJ1-1 TRBV18 ASSPQTRRMNTEAF
TRBJ2-5 TRBV7-2 ASSQGLGQETQY
TRBJ2-7 TRBV20-1 SASRMTYEQY
TRBJ2-1 TRBV7-2 ASSVGQGRGEQF
TRBJ1-2 TRBV25-1 ASGANYGYT
TRBJ2-1 TRBV24-1 ATSDLTGNSYNEQF
TRBJ1-5 TRBV3-1 ASSQGAYQPQH
TRBJ2-3 TRBV4-1 ASRASATDTQY
TRBJ2-2 TRBV12-3/TRBV12-4 ASTPDTWELF
TRBJ2-1 TRBV5-1 ASSNGGALYYNEQF
TRBJ2-7 TRBV6-5 ASRSTVLGVPYEQY
TRBJ2-2 TRBV19 ASSGHSNTGELF
TRBJ2-7 TRBV20-1 SAPRAGRGLRYEQY
TRBJ2-3 TRBV5-4 ASSTGLAGGTDTQY
TRBJ2-7 TRBV20-1 SAGTTGSEQY
TRBJ2-1 TRBV28 ASSLSGVSYNEQF
TRBJ1-2 TRBV19 ASTGRQDTNYGYT
TRBJ1-3 TRBV12-3/TRBV12-4 ASSFGQSGNTIY
TRBJ2-5 TRBV10-1 ASSDSNRGETQY
TRBJ1-1 TRBV7-9 ASSGTLRNTEAF
TRBJ2-5 TRBV6-5 ASAPGQLYQETQY
TRBJ2-3 TRBV30 ASSVTGGQTDTQY
TRBJ2-5 TRBV7-2 ASSGQAGTGETQY
TRBJ2-5 TRBV7-9 ASSLLGGISQY
TRBJ1-2 TRBV5-6 ASSLPGAGGYT
TRBJ2-7 TRBV6-5 ASSTPGQIYEQY
TRBJ1-2 TRBV5-1 ASSGGQLAPLYGYT
TRBJ1-5 TRBV12-3/TRBV12-4 ASSLRASNQPQH
TRBJ2-5 TRBV28 ASSFSQTQY